This TCR beta chain was sequenced for a study of blood T cell repertoires in COVID-19. Looking at the study overall: Sources were T cells, B-cell-depleted T cells, or PBMCs; the material itself was cDNA or gDNA.

Repertoires were generated with immunoSEQ multiplex PCR, while TCRdb's copy carries only in-frame clones and drops some. The sample gives 85,000 to 110,000 clones, roughly nine tenths of which show up once; 3.5% to 4% is in the top ten. V was clipped by 5 bases and J by 5 bases; unmatched bases: 2. Germline V gene lookup returns CDR1 SGHVS and CDR2 FQNEAQ. CDR3 size: 14 residues. The TCR was taken from a woman aged 55-75 years with acute or convalescent COVID-19. The sample was peripheral blood. The chain couples TRBV7-8 to TRBJ1-4; 10 bases line up with TRBD1. CDR3 protein: CASSLGQGNEKLFF. The CDR3 bases are TGTGCCAGCAGCCTGGGACAGGGGAATGAAAAACTGTTTTTT.